This TCR beta chain was documented in a study of shared clonotypes between healthy human individuals. Overall study context: Per-donor plates numbered three CD4 naive, three CD4 memory, two CD8 naive and one CD8 memory. Study-level findings and limits: Between a handful of donors, naive CD4 clonotypes were shared at a level of around 4.8%.

CD4+ cell separation produced CD45RA+ naive and CD45RA-negative memory subsets. In the original processing: ImmunoSEQ sequences covered only the junction and lacked quality scores; filtering therefore differed. Sequenced by immunoSEQ multiplex PCR; TCRdb stores in-frame clones only, minus some. V and J calls and clone size come straight from that table; D and trimming were deduced from the DNA. The repertoire includes millions of clones, 90% to 95% of them detected once, and around 0.15% sits in the top ten. The CDR3 runs 16 residues. The germline CDR1 and CDR2 sequences are MNHNY and SVGAGI (reference sequence). The V and J ends lost 2 bases and 0 bases respectively, with 11 bases between them. This clone was detected once. The target antigen is unknown.

This clonotype was obtained from a man younger than 35 in good health. The genes are TRBV6-6 and TRBJ1-5; D is undetermined. Sequencing was carried out using naive CD4+ T cells sorted from blood. Subset specified: CD45RA+ positively selected. The CDR3 sequence is CASSYPSGNSNQPQHF. In DNA, the CDR3 is TGTGCCAGCAGTTACCCGTCGGGGAATAGCAATCAGCCCCAGCATTTT.